In its sample, the clone carrying this T cell receptor (beta chain) was seen many times. Its antigen remains unidentified. Molecules of cDNA were individually given unique molecular identifiers that were attached to them. TCRdb re-called the 5' RACE reads with MiXCR, one entry per CDR3 protein. The table lists 20,000 to 25,000 distinct CDR3 sequences, 4.5% to 5% of them singletons. These data originate in a study of early T cells in non-severe SARS-CoV-2 infection. Study summary: The study sequenced bulk RNA from unsorted whole blood, with chains unpaired. Study-wide findings and caveats: Clonotype matching in VDJdb favored anti-spike CD8 responses and did not capture private and CD4 specificities.

From germline, CDR1 is ENHRY and CDR2 SYGVKD. The CDR3 runs to 13 residues. V was clipped by 0 bases and J by 3 bases, with 5 bases between them. This chain connects TRBV10-3 to TRBJ2-5; the D is unclear. The source material was whole blood. This TCR was recovered from an adult who was a healthcare worker with PCR-confirmed SARS-CoV-2 infection or an uninfected control (not recorded which). This chain's CDR3 is CAISESNKETQYF. The DNA for the CDR3 is TGTGCCATCAGTGAGTCGAATAAAGAGACCCAGTACTTC.